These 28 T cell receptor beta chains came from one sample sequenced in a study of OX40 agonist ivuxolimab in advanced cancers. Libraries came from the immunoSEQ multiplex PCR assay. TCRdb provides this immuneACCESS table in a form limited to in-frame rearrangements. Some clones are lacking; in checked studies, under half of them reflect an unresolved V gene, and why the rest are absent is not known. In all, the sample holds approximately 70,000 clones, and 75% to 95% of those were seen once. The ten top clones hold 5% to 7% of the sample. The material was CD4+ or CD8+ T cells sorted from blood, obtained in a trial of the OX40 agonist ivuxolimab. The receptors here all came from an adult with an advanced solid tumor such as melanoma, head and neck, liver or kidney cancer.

CDR3 in DNA: TGTGCCAGCAGCTTAGGGACAGAAGAGACCCAGTACTTC. Encoded protein: CASSLGTEETQYF. V and J are TRBV13 and TRBJ2-5, with D possibly TRBD1 on 5 matching bases. CDR3 length: 13 amino acids. The V and J ends lost 0 bases and 3 bases respectively, with 5 bases between them. The V gene's germline CDR1 is PRHDT and CDR2 FYEKMQ (reference sequence).

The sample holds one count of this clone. The chain's CDR3 is CASRPGHDSYEQYF. CDR3 nucleotides: TGTGCCAGCAGACCGGGACATGACTCCTACGAGCAGTACTTC. This chain joins TRBV5-4 and TRBJ2-5; weak D call: TRBD1 (6 bases). The DNA end lines up better with TRBJ2-7; the J call may be wrong. Germline CDR1 and CDR2: SGHNT and YYREEE (reference sequence). The CDR3 has 14 residues.

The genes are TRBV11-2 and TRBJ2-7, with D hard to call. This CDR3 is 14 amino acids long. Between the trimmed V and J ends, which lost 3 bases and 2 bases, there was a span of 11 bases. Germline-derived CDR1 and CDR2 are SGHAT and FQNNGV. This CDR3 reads CASSLKLPPYEQYF. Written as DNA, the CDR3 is TGTGCCAGCAGCTTGAAACTACCCCCCTACGAGCAGTACTTC.

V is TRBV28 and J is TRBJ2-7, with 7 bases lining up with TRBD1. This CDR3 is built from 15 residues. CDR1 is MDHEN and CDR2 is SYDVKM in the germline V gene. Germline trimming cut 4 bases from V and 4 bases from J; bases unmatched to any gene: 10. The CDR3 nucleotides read TGTGCCAGCAGTTACAGGGGTCGTTTATCTTACGAGCAGTACTTC. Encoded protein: CASSYRGRLSYEQYF.

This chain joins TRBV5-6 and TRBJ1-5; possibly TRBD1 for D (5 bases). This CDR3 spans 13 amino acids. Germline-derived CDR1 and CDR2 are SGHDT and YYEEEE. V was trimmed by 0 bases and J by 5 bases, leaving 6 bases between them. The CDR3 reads CASSLGGHQPQHF. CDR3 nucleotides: TGTGCCAGCAGCTTGGGGGGCCATCAGCCCCAGCATTTT. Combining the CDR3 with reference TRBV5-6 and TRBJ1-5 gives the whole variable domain DAGVTQSPTHLIKTRGQQVTLRCSPKSGHDTVSWYQQALGQGPQFIFQYYEEEERQRGNFPDRFSGHQFPNYSSELNVNALLLGDSALYLCASSLGGHQPQHFGDGTRLSIL.

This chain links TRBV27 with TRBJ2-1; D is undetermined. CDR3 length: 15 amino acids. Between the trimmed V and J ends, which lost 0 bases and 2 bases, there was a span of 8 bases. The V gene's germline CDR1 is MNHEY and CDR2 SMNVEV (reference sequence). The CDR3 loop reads CASSLSQQPYNEQFF. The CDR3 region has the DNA TGTGCCAGCAGTTTATCGCAACAGCCCTACAATGAGCAGTTCTTC.

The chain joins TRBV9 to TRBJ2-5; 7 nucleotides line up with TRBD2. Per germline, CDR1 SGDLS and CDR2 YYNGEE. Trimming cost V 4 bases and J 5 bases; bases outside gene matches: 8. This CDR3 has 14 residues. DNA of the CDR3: TGTGCCAGCAGCATAATAGGGGAGGGCGAGACCCAGTACTTC. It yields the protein CASSIIGEGETQYF. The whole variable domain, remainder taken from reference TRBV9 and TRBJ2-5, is DSGVTQTPKHLITATGQRVTLRCSPRSGDLSVYWYQQSLDQGLQFLIQYYNGEERAKGNILERFSAQQFPDLHSELNLSSLELGDSALYFCASSIIGEGETQYFGPGTRLLVL.

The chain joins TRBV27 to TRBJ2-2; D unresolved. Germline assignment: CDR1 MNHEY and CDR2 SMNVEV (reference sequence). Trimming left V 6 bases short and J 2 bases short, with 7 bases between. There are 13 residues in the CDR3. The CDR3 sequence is CASSSANTGELFF. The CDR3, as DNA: TGTGCCAGCAGCAGCGCAAACACCGGGGAGCTGTTTTTT.

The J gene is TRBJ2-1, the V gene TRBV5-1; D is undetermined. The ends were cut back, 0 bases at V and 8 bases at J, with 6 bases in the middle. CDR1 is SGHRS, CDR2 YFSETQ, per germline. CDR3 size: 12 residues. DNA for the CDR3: TGCGCCAGCAGCTTGGCCGTCGATGAGCAGTTCTTC. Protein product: CASSLAVDEQFF.

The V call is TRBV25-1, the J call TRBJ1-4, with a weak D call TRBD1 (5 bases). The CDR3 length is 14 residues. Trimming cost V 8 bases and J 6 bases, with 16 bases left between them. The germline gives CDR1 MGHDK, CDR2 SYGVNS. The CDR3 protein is CASAEGSGYEKLFF. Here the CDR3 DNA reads TGTGCCAGCGCGGAGGGGAGCGGCTATGAAAAACTGTTTTTT.

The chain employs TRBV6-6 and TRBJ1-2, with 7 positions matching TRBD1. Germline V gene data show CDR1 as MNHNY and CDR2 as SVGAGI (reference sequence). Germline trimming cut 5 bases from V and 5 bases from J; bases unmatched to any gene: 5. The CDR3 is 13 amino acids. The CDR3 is CASSPGTVYGYTF. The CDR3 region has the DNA TGTGCCAGCAGTCCCGGGACAGTTTATGGCTACACCTTC.

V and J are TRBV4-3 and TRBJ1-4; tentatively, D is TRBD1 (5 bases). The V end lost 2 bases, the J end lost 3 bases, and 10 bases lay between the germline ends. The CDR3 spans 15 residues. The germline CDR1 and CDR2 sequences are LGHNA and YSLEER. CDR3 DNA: TGCGCCAGCAGCCAATCGGCGGGGGCTAATGAAAAACTGTTTTTT. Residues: CASSQSAGANEKLFF.

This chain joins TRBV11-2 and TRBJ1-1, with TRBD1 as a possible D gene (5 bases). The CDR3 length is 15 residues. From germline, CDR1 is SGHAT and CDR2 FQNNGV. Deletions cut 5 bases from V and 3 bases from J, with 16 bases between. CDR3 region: CASSKPLGLYTEAFF. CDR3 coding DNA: TGTGCCAGCAGCAAACCTCTGGGGCTTTACACTGAAGCTTTCTTT.

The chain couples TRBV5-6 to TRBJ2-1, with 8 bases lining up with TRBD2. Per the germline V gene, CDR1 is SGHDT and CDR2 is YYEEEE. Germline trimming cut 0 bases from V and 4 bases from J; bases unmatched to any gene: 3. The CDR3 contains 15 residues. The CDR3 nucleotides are TGTGCCAGCAGCTTGGACGGGGGGGCTTACAATGAGCAGTTCTTC. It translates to CASSLDGGAYNEQFF.

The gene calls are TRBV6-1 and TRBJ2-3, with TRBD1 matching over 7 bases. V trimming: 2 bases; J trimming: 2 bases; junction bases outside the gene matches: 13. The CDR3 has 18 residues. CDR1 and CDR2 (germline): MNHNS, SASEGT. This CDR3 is CASSESRRWQGDTDTQYF. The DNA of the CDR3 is TGTGCCAGCAGTGAATCTCGAAGGTGGCAGGGGGACACAGATACGCAGTATTTT.

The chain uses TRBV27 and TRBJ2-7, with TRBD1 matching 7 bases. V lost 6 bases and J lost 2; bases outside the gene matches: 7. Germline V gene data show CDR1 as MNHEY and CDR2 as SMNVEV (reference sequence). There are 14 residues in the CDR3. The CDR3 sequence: CASSQTGFPYEQYF. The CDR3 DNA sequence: TGTGCCAGCAGCCAGACAGGGTTCCCCTACGAGCAGTACTTC.

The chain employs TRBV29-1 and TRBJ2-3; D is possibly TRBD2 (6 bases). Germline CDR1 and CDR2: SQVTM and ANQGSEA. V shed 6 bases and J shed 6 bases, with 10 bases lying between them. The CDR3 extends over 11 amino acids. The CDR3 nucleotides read TGCAGCGTGGGGACTGGTGATACGCAGTATTTT. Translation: CSVGTGDTQYF.

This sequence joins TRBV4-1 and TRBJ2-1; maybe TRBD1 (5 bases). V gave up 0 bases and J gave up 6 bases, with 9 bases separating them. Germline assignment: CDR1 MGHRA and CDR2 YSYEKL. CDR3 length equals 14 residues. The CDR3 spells CASSQEGATNEQFF. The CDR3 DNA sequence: TGCGCCAGCAGCCAAGAAGGGGCCACCAATGAGCAGTTCTTC.

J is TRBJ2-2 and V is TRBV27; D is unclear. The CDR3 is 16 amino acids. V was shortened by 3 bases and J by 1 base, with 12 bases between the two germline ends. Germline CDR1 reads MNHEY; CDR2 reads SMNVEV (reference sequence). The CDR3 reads CASSFTHQKNTGELFF. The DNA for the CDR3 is TGTGCCAGCAGTTTCACACATCAGAAGAACACCGGGGAGCTGTTTTTT.

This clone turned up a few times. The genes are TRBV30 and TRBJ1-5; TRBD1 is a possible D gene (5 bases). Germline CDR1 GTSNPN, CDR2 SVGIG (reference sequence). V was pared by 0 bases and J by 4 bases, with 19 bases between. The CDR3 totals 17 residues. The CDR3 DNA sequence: TGTGCCTGGAGTGTACAGCTTTGGGGGACCCCAAATCAGCCCCAGCATTTT. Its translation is CAWSVQLWGTPNQPQHF.

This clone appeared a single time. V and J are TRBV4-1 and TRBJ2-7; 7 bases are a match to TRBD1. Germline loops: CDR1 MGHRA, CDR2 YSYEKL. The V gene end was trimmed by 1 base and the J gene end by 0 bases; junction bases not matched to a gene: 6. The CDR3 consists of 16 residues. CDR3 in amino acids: CASSQGTGGVSYEQYF. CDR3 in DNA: TGCGCCAGCAGCCAAGGGACAGGTGGGGTCTCCTACGAGCAGTACTTC.

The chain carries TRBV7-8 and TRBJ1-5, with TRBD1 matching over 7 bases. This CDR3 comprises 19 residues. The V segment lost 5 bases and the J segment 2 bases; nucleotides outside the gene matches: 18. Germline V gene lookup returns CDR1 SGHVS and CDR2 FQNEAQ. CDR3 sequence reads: CASSASGLRGGWRNQPQHF. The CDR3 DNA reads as TGTGCCAGCAGCGCATCGGGCCTCAGGGGGGGGTGGCGCAATCAGCCCCAGCATTTT. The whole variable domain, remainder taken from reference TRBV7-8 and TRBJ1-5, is GAGVSQSPRYKVAKRGQDVALRCDPISGHVSLFWYQQALGQGPEFLTYFQNEAQLDKSGLPSDRFFAERPEGSVSTLKIQRTQQEDSAVYLCASSASGLRGGWRNQPQHFGDGTRLSIL.

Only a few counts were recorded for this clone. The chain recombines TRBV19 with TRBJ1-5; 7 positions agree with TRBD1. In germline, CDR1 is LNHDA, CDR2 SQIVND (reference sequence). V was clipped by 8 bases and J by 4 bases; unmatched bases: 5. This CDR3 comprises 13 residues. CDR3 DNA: TGTGCCAGTCAAACAGGGGTTAATCAGCCCCAGCATTTT. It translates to CASQTGVNQPQHF.

The CDR3 coding sequence is TGCGCCAGCAGCCAAGAGGTCATCGGACAGTCTCTGTCACCCCTCCACTTT. It is translated as CASSQEVIGQSLSPLHF. V gene TRBV4-1 combines with J gene TRBJ1-6, with a tentative D call TRBD1 (6 bases). Germline CDR1 and CDR2: MGHRA and YSYEKL. V was shortened by 0 bases and J by 10 bases, with 19 bases between the two germline ends. This CDR3 has 17 residues.

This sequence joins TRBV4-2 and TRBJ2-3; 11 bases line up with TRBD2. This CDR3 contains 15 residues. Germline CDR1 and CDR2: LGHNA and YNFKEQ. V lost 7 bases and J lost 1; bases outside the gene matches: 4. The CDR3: CASNLLAGGTDTQYF. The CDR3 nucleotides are TGTGCCAGCAACTTACTAGCGGGGGGCACAGATACGCAGTATTTT.

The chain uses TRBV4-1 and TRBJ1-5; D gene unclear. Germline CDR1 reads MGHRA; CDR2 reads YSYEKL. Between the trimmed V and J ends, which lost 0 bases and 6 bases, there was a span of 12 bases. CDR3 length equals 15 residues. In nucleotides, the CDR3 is TGCGCCAGCAGCCAAGAATGGGTAGGTGGTCAGCCCCAGCATTTT. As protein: CASSQEWVGGQPQHF.

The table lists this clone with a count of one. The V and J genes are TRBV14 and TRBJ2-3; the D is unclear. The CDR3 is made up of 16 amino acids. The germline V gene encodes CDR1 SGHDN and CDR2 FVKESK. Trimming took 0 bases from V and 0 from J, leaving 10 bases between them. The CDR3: CASSQDAGGSTDTQYF. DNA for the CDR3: TGTGCCAGCAGCCAAGATGCAGGCGGTAGCACAGATACGCAGTATTTT.

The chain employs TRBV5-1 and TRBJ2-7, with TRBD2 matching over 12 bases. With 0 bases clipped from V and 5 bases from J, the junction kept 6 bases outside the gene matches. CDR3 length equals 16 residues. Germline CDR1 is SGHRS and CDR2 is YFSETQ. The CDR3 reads CASSLAGLAGGNEQYF. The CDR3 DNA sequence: TGCGCCAGCAGCTTGGCCGGGCTAGCGGGAGGGAACGAGCAGTACTTC.